This T cell receptor beta chain was profiled in a study of T cells after yellow fever vaccination. TCRdb itself ran the 5' RACE reads through MiXCR, one entry per CDR3 protein. This table holds about 330,000 distinct CDR3 sequences, roughly 4% found once. This CDR3 is built from 13 residues. V trimming: 6 bases; J trimming: 0 bases; junction bases outside the gene matches: 5. The germline V gene encodes CDR1 DFQATT and CDR2 SNEGSKA (reference sequence). This clonotype originated in a man between 18 and 29 years old who received the YFV17D yellow fever vaccine. Source: PBMCs, taken 5 days after the yellow fever booster vaccination. The gene calls are TRBV20-1 and TRBJ2-7, with 7 bases fitting TRBD2. The CDR3 here is CSAPGGPSYEQYF. The CDR3 region has the DNA TGCAGTGCCCCGGGAGGCCCCTCCTACGAGCAGTACTTC.